The source of this TCR beta chain is a study of blood T cells in healthy people across ages. Primed by a sample-barcoded 5' primer and a J-beta primer mix, a second PCR proceeded for 7 to 11 cycles. MiXCR, run by TCRdb on the 5' RACE reads, gives a single entry per CDR3 protein. The data contain 950,000 to 1,200,000 distinct CDR3 sequences, roughly two fifths of them singletons. CDR3 length: 11 amino acids. V dropped 3 bases and J dropped 11 bases, with 8 bases sitting between them. What was sequenced was blood. The clonotype originates from a man aged 18 to 29 in good health. The chain is built from TRBV12-3 or TRBV12-4 and TRBJ2-1; D tentatively fits TRBD1 or TRBD2 (5 bases each). CDR3: CASSFEGKQFF. For the CDR3, the DNA is TGTGCCAGCAGTTTTGAGGGGAAGCAGTTCTTC.